Following are 23 T cell receptor beta chains from one sample sequenced in a study of identical twins. TCRdb reanalysed the 5' RACE reads using MiXCR and keeps one entry per CDR3 protein. In the table there are about 500,000 distinct CDR3 sequences, around an eighth of which are singletons. The same sample was also studied in work on yellow fever vaccine responses in identical twins.

Sequencing was done on a sample of CD4+ T cells sorted from blood. These receptors came from a woman between 18 and 29 years old in good health.

This clonotype has just a few counts. The J gene is TRBJ2-1, the V gene TRBV7-9; D is perhaps TRBD2 (5 bases). There are 16 residues in the CDR3. CDR1 SEHNR and CDR2 FQNEAQ come from the germline V gene (reference sequence). V lost 6 bases and J 2 bases, leaving 17 bases between the germline ends. This CDR3 reads CASSWQRPTAYNEQFF. The CDR3 DNA is TGTGCCAGCAGTTGGCAGCGGCCAACCGCCTACAATGAGCAGTTCTTC.

This clonotype has a count of ten or more. This chain uses TRBV7-3 with TRBJ2-2; no clear D. The CDR3 covers 14 residues. V dropped 2 bases and J dropped 2 bases, with 6 bases sitting between them. Germline V CDR1 and CDR2: SGHTA, FQGTGA. The CDR3 reads CASSLYLNTGELFF. The CDR3 nucleotides are TGTGCCAGCAGCTTATACCTAAACACCGGGGAGCTGTTTTTT. Full variable domain (rest looked up from reference TRBV7-3 and TRBJ2-2): GAGVSQTPSNKVTEKGKYVELRCDPISGHTALYWYRQSLGQGPEFLIYFQGTGAADDSGLPNDRFFAVRPEGSVSTLKIQRTERGDSAVYLCASSLYLNTGELFFGEGSRLTVL.

This clonotype was seen a few times. This sequence joins TRBV29-1 and TRBJ2-1; D unclear. V was cut by 3 bases and J by 5 bases, with 8 bases left in between. CDR3 length: 12 amino acids. Per germline, CDR1 SQVTM and CDR2 ANQGSEA. CDR3 coding DNA: TGCAGCGTTGACCGTCAAAACAATGAGCAGTTCTTC. This codes for CSVDRQNNEQFF.

In its sample, this clonotype was seen a few times. The chain combines TRBV30 with TRBJ2-3, with TRBD1 identical over 7 bases. The CDR3 covers 13 residues. V was clipped by 7 bases and J by 0 bases; unmatched bases: 4. Germline V CDR1 and CDR2: GTSNPN, SVGIG (reference sequence). As DNA, the CDR3 is TGTGCCTCTCAACAGGGGAGCACAGATACGCAGTATTTT. Translated: CASQQGSTDTQYF. Complete variable domain (other parts from reference TRBV30 and TRBJ2-3): SQTIHQWPATLVQPVGSPLSLECTVEGTSNPNLYWYRQAAGRGLQLLFYSVGIGQISSEVPQNLSASRPQDRQFILSSKKLLLSDSGFYLCASQQGSTDTQYFGPGTRLTVL.

This clonotype has only a few counts. This chain uses TRBV6-1 with TRBJ2-1; D may be TRBD2 (8 bases). CDR1 is MNHNS and CDR2 is SASEGT in the germline V gene. Trimming left V 7 bases short and J 8 bases short, with 27 bases between. The CDR3 length is 17 residues. CDR3 amino acids: CASTSLAGPGGGYEQFF. In DNA form, the CDR3 reads TGTGCCAGCACCAGCCTAGCGGGCCCAGGGGGGGGATATGAGCAGTTCTTC.

CDR3 protein: CSVGHAVQETQYF. The CDR3 DNA reads as TGCAGCGTTGGACACGCGGTCCAAGAGACCCAGTACTTC. The V and J genes are TRBV29-1 and TRBJ2-5; D gene uncertain. The CDR3 contains 13 residues. The V end lost 4 bases, the J end lost 1 base, and 10 bases lay between the germline ends. The V gene's germline CDR1 is SQVTM and CDR2 ANQGSEA.

This clonotype was picked up a small number of times. The J gene is TRBJ2-1, the V gene TRBV10-1; 11 positions match TRBD2. The CDR3 is made up of 15 amino acids. With V trimmed by 2 bases and J by 5 bases, 2 bases remained unmatched. The germline V gene encodes CDR1 WNHNN and CDR2 SYGVQD (reference sequence). The CDR3 DNA follows: TGCGCCAGCAGTGAGGCTAGCGGGAGGAACAATGAGCAGTTCTTC. Translated, it gives CASSEASGRNNEQFF.

This chain links TRBV10-3 with TRBJ2-3; the D gene could be TRBD1 or TRBD2 (5 bases each). Trimming shortened V by 4 bases and J by 3 bases, and 20 bases separated the two germline ends. The CDR3 length is 17 residues. Per the germline V gene, CDR1 is ENHRY and CDR2 is SYGVKD. The CDR3 reads CAISADIRETVTDTQYF. The CDR3 nucleotides are TGTGCCATCAGTGCCGACATCAGGGAGACAGTGACAGATACGCAGTATTTT.

A few counts support this clonotype. The chain uses TRBV10-3 and TRBJ2-7; D ambiguous. Deletions cut 4 bases from V and 0 bases from J, with 7 bases between. Germline CDR1 ENHRY, CDR2 SYGVKD. This CDR3 region has 13 residues. The CDR3 sequence: CAISGRNSYEQYF. CDR3 in DNA: TGTGCCATCAGTGGACGGAACTCCTACGAGCAGTACTTC.

This clonotype occurred a few times. J is TRBJ2-1 and V is TRBV7-9, with 8 bases matching TRBD2. This CDR3 comprises 15 residues. V trimming: 3 bases; J trimming: 5 bases; junction bases outside the gene matches: 6. Germline V lookup: CDR1 SEHNR, CDR2 FQNEAQ (reference sequence). The CDR3 loop is CASSLAGGPNNEQFF. As DNA, the CDR3 is TGTGCCAGCAGCTTGGCGGGGGGCCCCAACAATGAGCAGTTCTTC.

This chain's CDR3 is CASSFHRDRSANEQFF. CDR3 DNA sequence: TGTGCCAGCAGCTTCCACCGGGACAGGTCGGCGAATGAGCAGTTCTTC. The chain is built from TRBV5-4 and TRBJ2-1; 8 bases fit TRBD1. The germline V gene has CDR1 SGHNT and CDR2 YYREEE (reference sequence). This CDR3 comprises 16 residues. V was pared by 2 bases and J by 7 bases, with 11 bases of the junction left unmatched.

This clonotype was seen a few times. The genes are TRBV3-1 and TRBJ2-7; D possibly uses TRBD1 or TRBD2 (5 bases each). CDR1 LGHDT and CDR2 YNNKEL come from the germline V gene (reference sequence). The CDR3 has 15 amino acids. Between the trimmed V and J ends, which lost 0 bases and 2 bases, there was a span of 11 bases. The CDR3 DNA follows: TGTGCCAGCAGCCAAGACCGGGGCCGCACCTACGAGCAGTACTTC. This translates into CASSQDRGRTYEQYF.

In its sample, this clonotype was seen a few times. The V gene is TRBV7-9, the J gene TRBJ2-1; 11 bases agree with TRBD1. The germline V gene has CDR1 SEHNR and CDR2 FQNEAQ (reference sequence). Trimming cost V 4 bases and J 6 bases; bases outside gene matches: 8. The CDR3 covers 16 residues. As DNA, the CDR3 is TGTGCCAGCAGCTACGTGACCGGGACAGGGGGCAATGAGCAGTTCTTC. Protein product: CASSYVTGTGGNEQFF.

The CDR3 DNA follows: TGTGCCAGCAGCTTAAGTGGGAGGGCGCTGGAGACCCAGTACTTC. Translated: CASSLSGRALETQYF. The chain carries TRBV7-2 and TRBJ2-5, with 7 bases that match TRBD2. The CDR3 runs 15 residues. V lost 2 bases, J lost 5 bases, and 8 bases stayed unmatched. Per the germline V gene, CDR1 is SGHTA and CDR2 is FQGNSA.

At least ten counts were recorded for this clonotype. The rearrangement uses TRBV20-1 and TRBJ2-3, with 10 bases that match TRBD2. The CDR3 sequence is 14 residues long. V dropped 1 base and J dropped 3; count of bases not matched to a gene: 1. Germline V gives CDR1 DFQATT, CDR2 SNEGSKA (reference sequence). The CDR3 DNA reads TGCAGTGCTAGAGCTAGCGGGGGAACAGATACGCAGTATTTT. This encodes CSARASGGTDTQYF.

This clonotype showed up just a few times. The V gene is TRBV6-2 or TRBV6-3, the J gene TRBJ1-2; no clear D gene. Germline V gives CDR1 MNHEY, CDR2 SVGEGT. V was pared by 5 bases and J by 4 bases, with 14 bases between. The CDR3 consists of 14 residues. CDR3 region: CASSPRDTGYGYTF. DNA of the CDR3: TGTGCCAGCAGTCCTCGGGATACGGGCTATGGCTACACCTTC.

J is TRBJ2-2 and V is TRBV15; 8 bases agree with TRBD2. Trimming cost V 7 bases and J 4 bases; bases outside gene matches: 8. The CDR3 is 15 residues long. Germline V CDR1 and CDR2: LNHNV, YYDKDF (reference sequence). CDR3: CATTGSRGVTGELFF. The CDR3 DNA follows: TGTGCCACCACCGGGTCGCGGGGGGTCACCGGGGAGCTGTTTTTT. The variable domain in full, completed from reference TRBV15 and TRBJ2-2, reads DAMVIQNPRYQVTQFGKPVTLSCSQTLNHNVMYWYQQKSSQAPKLLFHYYDKDFNNEADTPDNFQSRRPNTSFCFLDIRSPGLGDTAMYLCATTGSRGVTGELFFGEGSRLTVL.

This clonotype appeared many times. Relative to the germline gene, one junction end is altered; a read error may explain this. The chain links TRBV12-3 or TRBV12-4 to TRBJ2-7, with 9 bases fitting TRBD1. The CDR3 covers 13 residues. The CDR3 DNA sequence: TGTGCCAGCAGTGCCCGGGACAGGGTTTCAAAGGACTTC. This gives the protein CASSARDRVSKDF.

This clonotype occurred a few times. The chain links TRBV20-1 to TRBJ1-2; perhaps TRBD1 as D (5 bases). V was trimmed by 4 bases and J by 6 bases, leaving 9 bases between them. The length of the CDR3 is 11 residues. CDR1 is DFQATT, CDR2 SNEGSKA, per germline (reference sequence). The DNA of the CDR3 is TGCAGTGCTAAGAGGGGAGATGGCTACACCTTC. Protein product: CSAKRGDGYTF.

In its sample, this clonotype was seen a few times. This sequence joins TRBV7-9 and TRBJ2-3; a possible D gene is TRBD2 (5 bases). The CDR3 extends over 14 amino acids. V lost 3 bases to trimming and J lost 0 bases, with 7 bases between them. CDR1 is SEHNR, CDR2 FQNEAQ, per germline (reference sequence). Here the CDR3 reads CASSFEGSTDTQYF. The CDR3 nucleotides read TGTGCCAGCAGCTTCGAGGGAAGCACAGATACGCAGTATTTT.

This clonotype showed up many times. This chain uses TRBV7-8 with TRBJ1-1; 7 nucleotides match TRBD1. J gave up 6 bases and V 7 bases, and 17 bases lay outside the gene matches. The CDR3 spans 16 residues. Germline CDR1 SGHVS, CDR2 FQNEAQ. The CDR3 DNA sequence: TGTGCCAGCACCCTCTCCAACAGGGGAATTTCATCTGAAGCTTTCTTT. As protein: CASTLSNRGISSEAFF.

The chain employs TRBV20-1 and TRBJ2-5, with 7 bases identical to TRBD1. Germline V gene lookup returns CDR1 DFQATT and CDR2 SNEGSKA (reference sequence). The CDR3 extends over 13 amino acids. J was trimmed by 2 bases and V by 6 bases; bases with no gene match: 6. CDR3 sequence: CSAQGVRQETQYF. The CDR3 coding sequence is TGCAGTGCCCAGGGGGTGAGGCAAGAGACCCAGTACTTC.

The chain links TRBV20-1 to TRBJ1-3; unclear D gene. V was pared by 6 bases and J by 0 bases, with 9 bases between. CDR1 and CDR2 (germline): DFQATT, SNEGSKA (reference sequence). The CDR3 has 13 residues. The CDR3 here is CSATRVSGNTIYF. Here the CDR3 DNA reads TGCAGTGCAACGCGGGTCTCTGGAAACACCATATATTTT.